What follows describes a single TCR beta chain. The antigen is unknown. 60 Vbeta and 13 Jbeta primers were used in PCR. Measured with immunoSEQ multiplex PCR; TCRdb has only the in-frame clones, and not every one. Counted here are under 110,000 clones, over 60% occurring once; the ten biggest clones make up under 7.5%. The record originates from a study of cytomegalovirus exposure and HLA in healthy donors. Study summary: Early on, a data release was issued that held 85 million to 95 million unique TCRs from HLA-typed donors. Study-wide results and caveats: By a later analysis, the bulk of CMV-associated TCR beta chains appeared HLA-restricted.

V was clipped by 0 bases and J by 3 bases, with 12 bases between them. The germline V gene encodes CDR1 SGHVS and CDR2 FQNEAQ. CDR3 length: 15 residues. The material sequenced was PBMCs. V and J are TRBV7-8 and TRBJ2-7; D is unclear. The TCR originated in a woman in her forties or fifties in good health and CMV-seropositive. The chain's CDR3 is CASSLAETGSYEQYF. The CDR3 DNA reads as TGTGCCAGCAGCTTAGCGGAGACTGGAAGCTACGAGCAGTACTTC. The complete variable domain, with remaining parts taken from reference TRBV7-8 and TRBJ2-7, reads GAGVSQSPRYKVAKRGQDVALRCDPISGHVSLFWYQQALGQGPEFLTYFQNEAQLDKSGLPSDRFFAERPEGSVSTLKIQRTQQEDSAVYLCASSLAETGSYEQYFGPGTRLTVT.